One sample yielded the 8 T cell receptor beta chains listed below, sequenced in a study of T-cell memory formation after mild COVID-19. TCRdb called the 5' RACE reads again in MiXCR, with one record for every CDR3 protein. Of hundreds of thousands of distinct CDR3 sequences in the sample, roughly a fifth were seen once. Material for sequencing was PBMCs or a T cell subset sorted from them (not recorded which). The receptors derive from a man between 18 and 29 years old who had mild COVID-19 (a few samples of this study predate the infection). Cell type and time point are not known.

The gene calls are TRBV6-2 or TRBV6-3 and TRBJ1-1; D is possibly TRBD1 (5 bases). Germline V CDR1 and CDR2: MNHEY, SVGEGT. The CDR3 has 12 residues. Deletions cut 10 bases from V and 5 bases from J, with 14 bases between. The DNA of the CDR3 is TGTGCCACAGGGCACCGGTGGACTGAAGCTTTCTTT. Protein product: CATGHRWTEAFF.

The chain employs TRBV29-1 and TRBJ2-5; tentative D call: TRBD2 (7 bases). Germline V gives CDR1 SQVTM, CDR2 ANQGSEA. The CDR3 contains 14 residues. Trimming removed 7 bases at V and 2 bases at J, with 17 bases between. Here the CDR3 reads CSGGGAGSQETQYF. CDR3 sequence (DNA): TGCAGCGGGGGGGGCGCAGGATCTCAAGAGACCCAGTACTTC.

The rearrangement uses TRBV5-4 and TRBJ2-3, with no clear D. There are 13 residues in the CDR3. Germline V gene data show CDR1 as SGHNT and CDR2 as YYREEE (reference sequence). V lost 0 bases and J lost 6, with 8 bases in between. The CDR3, as DNA: TGTGCCAGCAGCTTGGTGGACGGGGATACGCAGTATTTT. Amino acid sequence: CASSLVDGDTQYF.

The chain recombines TRBV7-2 with TRBJ2-3, with unresolved D. Trimming left V 2 bases short and J 1 base short, with 7 bases between. The CDR3 covers 14 residues. Germline-derived CDR1 and CDR2 are SGHTA and FQGNSA. The CDR3 here is CASSLMDGTDTQYF. CDR3 nucleotides: TGTGCCAGCAGCTTAATGGACGGCACAGATACGCAGTATTTT.

This clonotype was found a few times. The gene calls are TRBV7-9 and TRBJ2-1; 8 nucleotides line up with TRBD2. The length of the CDR3 is 13 residues. V dropped 6 bases and J dropped 7; count of bases not matched to a gene: 5. Germline lookup yields CDR1 SEHNR and CDR2 FQNEAQ (reference sequence). CDR3 in DNA: TGTGCCAGCAGTTCGGGGGGGCCTAATGAGCAGTTCTTC. Protein sequence: CASSSGGPNEQFF.

There are a few counts of this clonotype. The chain combines TRBV11-2 with TRBJ2-7, with D possibly TRBD2 on 6 matching bases. CDR1 and CDR2 (germline): SGHAT, FQNNGV. This CDR3 is 14 amino acids long. V was pared by 0 bases and J by 5 bases, with 11 bases between. CDR3 region: CASSLDRGRDEQYF. The CDR3 DNA sequence: TGTGCCAGCAGCTTAGATCGGGGGAGAGACGAGCAGTACTTC.

This clonotype was seen at least ten times. CDR3 bases: TGTGCCAGCAGTTTGGAGAACTATGGCTACACCTTC. It is translated as CASSLENYGYTF. The rearrangement joins TRBV12-3 or TRBV12-4 to TRBJ1-2; the D is unclear. V gave up 3 bases and J gave up 2 bases, with 4 bases separating them. The CDR3 loop spans 12 amino acids.

This chain joins TRBV3-1 and TRBJ2-1, with D perhaps assigned TRBD1 or TRBD2 (5 bases each). CDR1 and CDR2 (germline): LGHDT, YNNKEL (reference sequence). The CDR3 is made up of 13 amino acids. The V and J ends lost 2 bases and 9 bases respectively, with 11 bases between them. Here the CDR3 reads CASSQLPGGEQFF. As DNA, the CDR3 is TGTGCCAGCAGCCAACTCCCTGGGGGTGAGCAGTTCTTC.